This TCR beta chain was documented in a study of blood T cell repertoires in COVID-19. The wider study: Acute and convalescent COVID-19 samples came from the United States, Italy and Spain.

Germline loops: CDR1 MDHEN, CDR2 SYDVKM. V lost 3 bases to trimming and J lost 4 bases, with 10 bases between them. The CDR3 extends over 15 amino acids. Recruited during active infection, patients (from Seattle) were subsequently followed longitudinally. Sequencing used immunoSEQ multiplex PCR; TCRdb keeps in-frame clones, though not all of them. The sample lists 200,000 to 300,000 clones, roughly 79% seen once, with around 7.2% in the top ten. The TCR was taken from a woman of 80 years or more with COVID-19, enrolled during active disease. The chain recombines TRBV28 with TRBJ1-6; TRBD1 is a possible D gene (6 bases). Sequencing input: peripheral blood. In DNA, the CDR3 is TGTGCCAGCAGTTTCATCCAGGGGTATAATTCACCCCTCCACTTT. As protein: CASSFIQGYNSPLHF.